This T cell receptor beta chain came from a study of shared clonotypes between healthy human individuals. Study as a whole: Donors were a couple of women and a few men aged 18 to 49. Study-level points and caveats: Donor scarcity curtailed the genetic and exposure-history diversity represented herein. Among non-shared clonotypes, generation probabilities were lower than among those shared by all four donors.

CD45RO-negative, CCR7-positively selected cells formed the naive CD8 fraction, excluding terminally differentiated effector memory CD45RA+ cells. Donation came from healthy HIV-negative adults that had no recent acute infections or vaccinations. The CDR3 consists of 13 residues. Looked up from germline, CDR1 is MDHEN and CDR2 is SYDVKM. The V end lost 10 bases, the J end lost 4 bases, and 16 bases lay between the germline ends. In regard to this clone: The target antigen is unknown.

Profiled with immunoSEQ multiplex PCR; TCRdb holds only in-frame clones, not every one. The repertoire includes around 2.1 million clones, roughly 91% of them detected once, and around 1.7% sits in the top ten. This rearrangement joins TRBV28 to TRBJ1-1; possible D gene TRBD1, 5 bases. The clonotype originates from a man between 18 and 29 years old in good health. Some clones in this sample may be carry-over from other donors' samples. Input material: naive CD8+ T cells from PBMCs. The CDR3 reads CATTFSQGTEAFF. In DNA form, the CDR3 reads TGTGCCACCACCTTCTCGCAGGGCACTGAAGCTTTCTTT. Full variable domain (missing parts from reference TRBV28 and TRBJ1-1): DVKVTQSSRYLVKRTGEKVFLECVQDMDHENMFWYRQDPGLGLRLIYFSYDVKMKEKGDIPEGYSVSREKKERFSLILESASTNQTSMYLCATTFSQGTEAFFGQGTRLTVV.